The 9 T cell receptor beta chains below come from one sample, sequenced in a study of human T cells and chemical hapten exposure (TCRdb year 2021). Libraries came from RACE. The reads were generated on a NextSeq 500. In TCRdb, the public reads were trimmed at Q25 with fastp and aligned with MiXCR, with productive beta chains retained. Each entry is one CDR3 protein sequence, shown with its most common DNA and genes. Recorded for this sample are about 30,000 distinct CDR3 sequences; nearly 6% of them occurred a single time. The top ten constitute approximately 5% of the sample. In the paper's terms, the time point label means: patch test 3, about 24 weeks after DPC sensitization. This sample's treatment or condition label indicates: therapeutic diphenylcyclopropenone sensitization with weekly scalp DPC. The sample in question was whole blood, obtained in connection with sensitization to the hapten diphenylcyclopropenone (DPC). The receptors come from a man younger than 40 with alopecia areata. Some clones in this sample may be carry-over from other donors' samples.

The chain uses TRBV20-1 and TRBJ1-2; D not resolved. V lost 3 bases and J 2 bases, leaving 4 bases between the germline ends. Looked up from germline, CDR1 is DFQATT and CDR2 is SNEGSKA (reference sequence). This CDR3 has 11 amino acids. The CDR3 protein is CSASENYGYTF. The CDR3 region has the DNA TGCAGTGCTAGTGAGAACTATGGCTACACCTTC.

This clonotype was seen many times. The chain is built from TRBV5-1 and TRBJ2-7; D is unclear. Germline values: CDR1 SGHRS, CDR2 YFSETQ. Trimming shortened V by 0 bases and J by 5 bases, and 6 bases separated the two germline ends. This CDR3 contains 12 residues. CDR3 sequence: CASSLEPHEQYF. As DNA, the CDR3 is TGCGCCAGCAGCTTGGAGCCCCACGAGCAGTACTTC.

This chain links TRBV28 with TRBJ2-7; 8 bases are a match to TRBD1. CDR3 length: 15 amino acids. CDR1 and CDR2 from the germline V gene are MDHEN and SYDVKM. The junction had 11 bases not matched to a gene; V was cut back by 7 bases and J by 3 bases. CDR3 amino acids: CASTNGQGSFYEQYF. DNA of the CDR3: TGTGCCAGCACCAACGGACAGGGAAGTTTCTACGAGCAGTACTTC.

This clonotype was counted at least ten times. V usage is TRBV30 and J usage is TRBJ1-1, with D tentatively TRBD1 (5 bases). V gave up 4 bases and J gave up 4 bases, with 19 bases separating them. The CDR3 totals 15 residues. Germline V gene sequence: CDR1 GTSNPN, CDR2 SVGIG (reference sequence). This CDR3 is CAWNQITRGGTEAFF. Written as DNA, the CDR3 is TGTGCCTGGAACCAGATCACTCGGGGGGGCACTGAAGCTTTCTTT.

The chain joins TRBV7-2 to TRBJ2-2; D unclear. This CDR3 has 15 residues. V gave up 1 base and J gave up 3 bases, with 9 bases separating them. Germline CDR1 is SGHTA and CDR2 is FQGNSA. The CDR3 nucleotides read TGTGCCAGCAGCTTAGATCTAGGTTACACCGGGGAGCTGTTTTTT. It is translated as CASSLDLGYTGELFF.

The table lists this clonotype with many counts. The chain carries TRBV2 and TRBJ2-1, with a possible D match to TRBD2 (5 bases). This CDR3 spans 14 amino acids. V gave up 8 bases and J gave up 0 bases, with 11 bases separating them. Germline loops: CDR1 SNHLY, CDR2 FYNNEI. CDR3 nucleotides: TGTGCCAGCTTAGAGGACTCCTCCTACAATGAGCAGTTCTTC. Its protein is CASLEDSSYNEQFF. Complete variable domain (other parts from reference TRBV2 and TRBJ2-1): EPEVTQTPSHQVTQMGQEVILRCVPISNHLYFYWYRQILGQKVEFLVSFYNNEISEKSEIFDDQFSVERPDGSNFTLKIRSTKLEDSAMYFCASLEDSSYNEQFFGPGTRLTVL.

This clonotype was picked up many times. The gene calls are TRBV5-8 and TRBJ2-1; 9 bases line up with TRBD1. This CDR3 is built from 12 residues. The germline V gene has CDR1 SGHTS and CDR2 YDEGEE. Trimming at V came to 0 bases and at J to 15 bases, leaving 4 bases not matched to a gene. DNA of the CDR3: TGTGCCAGCAGCTTGGCCGAGACAGGGGGGTTCTTC. This codes for CASSLAETGGFF.

This clonotype was seen at least ten times. This chain uses TRBV7-2 with TRBJ2-1; D might be TRBD1 or TRBD2, each matching 5 bases. Germline assignment: CDR1 SGHTA and CDR2 FQGNSA. V gave up 4 bases and J gave up 7 bases, with 20 bases separating them. The CDR3 totals 16 residues. CDR3 loop: CASSSDGTRKINEQFF. The CDR3 DNA sequence: TGTGCCAGCAGCTCGGATGGGACGAGGAAGATTAATGAGCAGTTCTTC.

This clonotype was counted at least ten times. The rearrangement links TRBV29-1 to TRBJ1-5; maybe TRBD1 (6 bases). Germline V gene data show CDR1 as SQVTM and CDR2 as ANQGSEA. Trimming cost V 0 bases and J 6 bases, with 12 bases left between them. The CDR3 has 14 amino acids. The CDR3 coding sequence is TGCAGCGTTGAAGATCAGGGGAGAGGTCAGCCCCAGCATTTT. Encoded protein: CSVEDQGRGQPQHF.